This entry features one TCR beta chain sequence. This sample was included in a study of blood T cell repertoires in COVID-19. Profiling relied on immunoSEQ multiplex PCR, and the TCRdb table lists in-frame clones only, not all of them. This sample has about 200,000 clones, with around nine tenths found just once. The clonotype was recovered from a man aged 60 to 75 who had recovered from COVID-19. Sequencing was done on a sample of peripheral blood.

CDR3 nucleotide sequence: TGTGCCAGCAGTTGGACTAGCGTTACAGATACGCAGTATTTT. Protein product: CASSWTSVTDTQYF. The chain joins TRBV28 to TRBJ2-3; 9 positions agree with TRBD2. This CDR3 has 14 amino acids. From germline, CDR1 is MDHEN and CDR2 SYDVKM. With 4 bases clipped from V and 3 bases from J, the junction kept 2 bases outside the gene matches.